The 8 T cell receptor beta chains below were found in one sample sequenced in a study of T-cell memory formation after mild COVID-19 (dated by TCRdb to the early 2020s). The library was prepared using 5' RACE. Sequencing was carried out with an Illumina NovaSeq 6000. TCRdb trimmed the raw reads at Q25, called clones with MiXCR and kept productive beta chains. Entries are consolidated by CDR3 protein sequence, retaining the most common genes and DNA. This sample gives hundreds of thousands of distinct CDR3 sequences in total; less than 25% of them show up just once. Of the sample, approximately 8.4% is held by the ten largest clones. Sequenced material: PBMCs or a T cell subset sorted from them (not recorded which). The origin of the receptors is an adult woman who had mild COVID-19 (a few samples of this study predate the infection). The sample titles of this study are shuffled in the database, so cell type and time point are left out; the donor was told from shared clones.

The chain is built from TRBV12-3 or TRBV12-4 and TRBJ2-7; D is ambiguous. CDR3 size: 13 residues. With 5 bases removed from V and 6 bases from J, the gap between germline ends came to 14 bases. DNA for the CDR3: TGTGCCAGCAGTCTAGGCCCAGGCTCCGAGCAGTACTTC. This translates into CASSLGPGSEQYF.

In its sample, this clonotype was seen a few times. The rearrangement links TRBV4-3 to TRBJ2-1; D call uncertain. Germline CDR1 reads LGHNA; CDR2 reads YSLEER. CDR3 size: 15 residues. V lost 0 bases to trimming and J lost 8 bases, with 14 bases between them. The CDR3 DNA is TGCGCCAGCAGCCAAGAAAGGAAGCTAAGCTATGAGCAGTTCTTC. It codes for CASSQERKLSYEQFF.

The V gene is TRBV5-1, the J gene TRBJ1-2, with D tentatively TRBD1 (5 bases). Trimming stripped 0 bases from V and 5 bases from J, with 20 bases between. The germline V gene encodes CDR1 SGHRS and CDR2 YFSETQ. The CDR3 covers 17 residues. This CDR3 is CASSLAAGPPGSYGYTF. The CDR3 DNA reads TGCGCCAGCAGCTTGGCGGCAGGGCCACCGGGGAGTTATGGCTACACCTTC. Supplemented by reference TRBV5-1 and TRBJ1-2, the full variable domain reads KAGVTQTPRYLIKTRGQQVTLSCSPISGHRSVSWYQQTPGQGLQFLFEYFSETQRNKGNFPGRFSGRQFSNSRSEMNVSTLELGDSALYLCASSLAAGPPGSYGYTFGSGTRLTVV.

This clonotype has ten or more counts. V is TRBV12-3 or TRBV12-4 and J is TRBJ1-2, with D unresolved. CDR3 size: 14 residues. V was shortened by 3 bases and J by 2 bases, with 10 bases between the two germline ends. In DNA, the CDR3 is TGTGCCAGCAGTTTTTCCGATTTGAACTATGGCTACACCTTC. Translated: CASSFSDLNYGYTF.

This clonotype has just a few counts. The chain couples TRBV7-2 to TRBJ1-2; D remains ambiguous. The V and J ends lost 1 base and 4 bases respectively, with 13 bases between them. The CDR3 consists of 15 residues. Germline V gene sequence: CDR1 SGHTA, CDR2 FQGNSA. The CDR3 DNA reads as TGTGCCAGCAGCTTAGACATCGCGGGTAGCTATGGCTACACCTTC. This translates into CASSLDIAGSYGYTF.

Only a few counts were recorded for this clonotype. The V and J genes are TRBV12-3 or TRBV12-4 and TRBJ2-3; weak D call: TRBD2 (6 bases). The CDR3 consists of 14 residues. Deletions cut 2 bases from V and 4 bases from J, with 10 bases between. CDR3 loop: CASSLSPGADTQYF. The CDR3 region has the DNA TGTGCCAGCAGTTTATCCCCGGGGGCAGATACGCAGTATTTT.

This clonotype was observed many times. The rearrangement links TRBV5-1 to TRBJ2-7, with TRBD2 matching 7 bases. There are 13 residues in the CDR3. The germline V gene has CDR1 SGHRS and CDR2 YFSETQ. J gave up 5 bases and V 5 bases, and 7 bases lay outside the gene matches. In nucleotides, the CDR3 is TGCGCCAGCAGAACCGGGACTACTGACGAGCAGTACTTC. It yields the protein CASRTGTTDEQYF.

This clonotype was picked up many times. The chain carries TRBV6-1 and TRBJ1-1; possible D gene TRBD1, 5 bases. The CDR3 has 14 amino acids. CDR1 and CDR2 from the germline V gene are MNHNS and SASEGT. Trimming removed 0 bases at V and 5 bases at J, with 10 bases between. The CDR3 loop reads CASSEAWGSTEAFF. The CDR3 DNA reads TGTGCCAGCAGTGAAGCGTGGGGGTCGACTGAAGCTTTCTTT.